These 2 T cell receptor beta chains were sequenced from one sample in a study of PD-1 blockade in classical Hodgkin lymphoma. Sequenced by immunoSEQ multiplex PCR; TCRdb stores in-frame clones only, minus some. The data hold tens of thousands of clones, with about 84% observed a single time. No patient escaped relapse after autologous stem cell transplantation, and brentuximab vedotin exposure varied. This specimen was peripheral blood mononuclear cells (PBMCs), taken at baseline. These receptor sequences come from a human donor with classical Hodgkin lymphoma.

V and J are TRBV5-6 and TRBJ2-3, with TRBD1 as a possible D gene (6 bases). The ends were cut back, 4 bases at V and 6 bases at J, with 18 bases in the middle. Germline values: CDR1 SGHDT, CDR2 YYEEEE. CDR3 length: 15 amino acids. In DNA, the CDR3 is TGTGCCAGCAGCGGTGGACAGACGGTCTTCGATACGCAGTATTTT. This codes for CASSGGQTVFDTQYF.

The gene calls are TRBV11-3 and TRBJ1-1; possibly TRBD1 for D (5 bases). The CDR3 is 18 amino acids. The germline CDR1 and CDR2 sequences are SGHNT and YENEEA. Trimming cost V 0 bases and J 3 bases, with 20 bases left between them. The CDR3 region is CASSLDQSGTGIDTEAFF. The CDR3 DNA follows: TGTGCCAGCAGCTTAGATCAGTCAGGTACAGGTATTGACACTGAAGCTTTCTTT.